The 21 T cell receptor beta chains presented below share a single source sample, sequenced in a study of blood T cells in healthy people across ages. For the second PCR, which ran for about 7 to 11 cycles, a sample-barcoded 5' primer and a J-beta primer mix were used. TCRdb reanalysed the 5' RACE reads using MiXCR and keeps one entry per CDR3 protein. The sample records about 1.1 million distinct CDR3 sequences, roughly two fifths being singletons. Sequences were obtained from blood. These receptors were taken from a man aged 18-30 years in good health.

This chain connects TRBV3-1 to TRBJ2-7; maybe TRBD2 (6 bases). The CDR3 has 16 amino acids. V lost 1 base to trimming and J lost 1 base, with 14 bases between them. Germline loops: CDR1 LGHDT, CDR2 YNNKEL (reference sequence). CDR3 sequence: CASSQVFGGASYEQYF. Written as DNA, the CDR3 is TGTGCCAGCAGCCAAGTTTTTGGCGGGGCTTCCTACGAGCAGTACTTC.

The V gene is TRBV4-1, the J gene TRBJ2-1; the D gene is possibly TRBD2 (5 bases). Trimming shortened V by 3 bases and J by 7 bases, and 10 bases separated the two germline ends. CDR1 is MGHRA, CDR2 YSYEKL, per germline. The CDR3 runs to 13 residues. CDR3 protein: CASSHRLANEQFF. CDR3 bases: TGCGCCAGCAGCCATCGCCTAGCAAATGAGCAGTTCTTC.

V usage is TRBV6-4 and J usage is TRBJ2-1; 8 bases map to TRBD2. The CDR3 is 17 amino acids. Germline V gene sequence: CDR1 MRHNA, CDR2 SNTAGT. Germline trimming cut 2 bases from V and 6 bases from J; bases unmatched to any gene: 12. In DNA, the CDR3 is TGTGCCAGCAGTGACAGACCCGGGACTAGTGTGGGCAATGAGCAGTTCTTC. Translated: CASSDRPGTSVGNEQFF.

The chain recombines TRBV19 with TRBJ1-5; a weak D match, TRBD1 (6 bases). Germline assignment: CDR1 LNHDA and CDR2 SQIVND (reference sequence). This CDR3 comprises 15 residues. V was cut by 4 bases and J by 2 bases, with 12 bases left in between. CDR3 amino acids: CASSTQGKGNQPQHF. In nucleotides, the CDR3 is TGTGCCAGTAGTACCCAGGGGAAGGGCAATCAGCCCCAGCATTTT.

This clonotype was observed a handful of times. The V gene is TRBV7-3, the J gene TRBJ1-1; a weak D match, TRBD1 (6 bases). Germline loops: CDR1 SGHTA, CDR2 FQGTGA. Trimming stripped 0 bases from V and 5 bases from J, with 7 bases between. This CDR3 spans 13 amino acids. CDR3 loop: CASSLTRGTEAFF. The CDR3 DNA reads TGTGCCAGCAGCTTAACAAGGGGGACTGAAGCTTTCTTT.

This clonotype was observed a handful of times. The V call is TRBV18, the J call TRBJ1-2; D is ambiguous. Germline CDR1 reads KGHSH; CDR2 reads LQKENI. The CDR3 consists of 15 residues. V was pared by 0 bases and J by 3 bases, with 11 bases between. CDR3 loop: CASSPPEQQYYGYTF. The CDR3 nucleotides are TGTGCCAGCTCACCACCGGAACAGCAGTACTATGGCTACACCTTC.

In this sample, this clonotype turned up a few times. The chain recombines TRBV7-2 with TRBJ1-2; 7 bases align to TRBD1. CDR3 size: 17 residues. CDR1 and CDR2 (germline): SGHTA, FQGNSA. Trimming at V came to 2 bases and at J to 0 bases, leaving 9 bases not matched to a gene. The CDR3 sequence: CASSLTPGQIANYGYTF. DNA for the CDR3: TGTGCCAGCAGCTTAACCCCGGGACAGATCGCTAACTATGGCTACACCTTC.

The rearrangement joins TRBV3-1 to TRBJ1-1; TRBD1 matches at 7 bases. Germline CDR1 LGHDT, CDR2 YNNKEL (reference sequence). V shed 0 bases and J 11 bases; nucleotides not matched to a gene: 6. The CDR3 totals 13 residues. The chain's CDR3 is CASSQERQGGAFF. The DNA for the CDR3 is TGTGCCAGCAGCCAAGAACGACAGGGTGGCGCTTTCTTT.

V gene TRBV6-5 combines with J gene TRBJ2-1; TRBD2 matches at 10 bases. CDR3 length: 16 amino acids. Germline trimming cut 7 bases from V and 9 bases from J; bases unmatched to any gene: 15. Germline V gene data show CDR1 as MNHEY and CDR2 as SVGAGI. CDR3 protein: CASTELFVAGGGEQFF. For the CDR3, the DNA is TGTGCCAGCACAGAGTTGTTTGTAGCGGGGGGTGGTGAGCAGTTCTTC.

This clonotype appeared a few times. The chain is built from TRBV27 and TRBJ1-5; D possibly corresponds to TRBD1 (5 bases). CDR1 is MNHEY, CDR2 SMNVEV, per germline (reference sequence). With 3 bases removed from V and 11 bases from J, the gap between germline ends came to 17 bases. CDR3 length: 14 amino acids. The CDR3 bases are TGTGCCAGCAGTTTGGTCAGGGTCCTTACAGCCCAGCATTTT. Protein: CASSLVRVLTAQHF.

This chain connects TRBV6-2 or TRBV6-3 to TRBJ1-5; D uncertain. CDR1 is MNHEY, CDR2 SVGEGT, per germline. V was cut by 5 bases and J by 7 bases, with 12 bases left in between. The CDR3 is 13 residues long. CDR3 in DNA: TGTGCCAGCAGTGACCAGGTTGTGCAGCCCCAGCATTTT. Its translation is CASSDQVVQPQHF.

Notes on this clonotype: This may arise from a read error, as a much more abundant clone is one base away. This chain joins TRBV20-1 and TRBJ2-5; D might be TRBD1 (6 bases). Germline CDR1 and CDR2: DFQATT and SNEGSKA (reference sequence). The CDR3 has 13 amino acids. CDR3 bases: TGCAGCGTTGGGTCGGACAGAGAAGAGACCCAGTACTTC. Translating it yields CSVGSDREETQYF.

The DNA of the CDR3 is TGTGCCACCTACCGGGGAACTGAAGCTTTCTTT. Translated, it gives CATYRGTEAFF. The J gene is TRBJ1-1, the V gene TRBV6-2 or TRBV6-3; unclear D gene. CDR1 MNHEY and CDR2 SVGEGT come from the germline V gene. The CDR3 sequence is 11 residues long. V was shortened by 10 bases and J by 5 bases, with 11 bases between the two germline ends.

The chain employs TRBV7-2 and TRBJ1-1; the D gene is possibly TRBD1 (6 bases). The CDR3 length is 15 residues. The ends were cut back, 11 bases at V and 4 bases at J, with 23 bases in the middle. Germline CDR1 and CDR2: SGHTA and FQGNSA. The CDR3 is CALRRTGGGGTEAFF. CDR3 in DNA: TGTGCCCTCCGGCGAACTGGGGGCGGAGGCACTGAAGCTTTCTTT.

This clonotype was observed a few times. The chain combines TRBV20-1 with TRBJ2-2; 11 positions agree with TRBD2. This CDR3 has 16 residues. The V and J ends lost 5 bases and 3 bases, in that order; junction bases with no gene match: 8. CDR1 and CDR2 from the germline V gene are DFQATT and SNEGSKA (reference sequence). CDR3 residues: CSAPILAGGYTGELFF. The DNA for the CDR3 is TGCAGTGCTCCTATTCTAGCGGGGGGCTACACCGGGGAGCTGTTTTTT.

J is TRBJ1-2 and V is TRBV29-1, with D hard to call. The germline V gene encodes CDR1 SQVTM and CDR2 ANQGSEA. Trimming shortened V by 4 bases and J by 1 base, and 10 bases separated the two germline ends. The CDR3 has 13 residues. DNA of the CDR3: TGCAGCGTTGCGAAGAGACTTAACTATGGCTACACCTTC. This codes for CSVAKRLNYGYTF.

The chain links TRBV9 to TRBJ1-1, with D tentatively TRBD1 (6 bases). CDR3 length: 15 amino acids. V was cut by 4 bases and J by 1 base, with 14 bases left in between. The germline CDR1 and CDR2 sequences are SGDLS and YYNGEE. CDR3 DNA sequence: TGTGCCAGCAGCCTCCACACGGACAGGAACACTGAAGCTTTCTTT. Its translation: CASSLHTDRNTEAFF.

This chain uses TRBV5-1 with TRBJ1-2; D is uncertain. This CDR3 has 15 residues. Germline V gene data show CDR1 as SGHRS and CDR2 as YFSETQ. V was pared by 2 bases and J by 0 bases, with 11 bases between. CDR3 residues: CASSFPDQANYGYTF. CDR3 in DNA: TGCGCCAGCAGCTTCCCGGACCAAGCTAACTATGGCTACACCTTC. Based on the CDR3 plus reference TRBV5-1 and TRBJ1-2, the full variable domain is KAGVTQTPRYLIKTRGQQVTLSCSPISGHRSVSWYQQTPGQGLQFLFEYFSETQRNKGNFPGRFSGRQFSNSRSEMNVSTLELGDSALYLCASSFPDQANYGYTFGSGTRLTVV.

This clonotype was seen only a few times. The chain is built from TRBV5-1 and TRBJ1-2, with TRBD1 as a possible D gene (5 bases). This CDR3 region has 14 residues. CDR1 SGHRS and CDR2 YFSETQ come from the germline V gene. The V gene lost 3 bases and the J gene lost 2 bases, with 11 bases spanning the gap. The CDR3: CASSSLGLNYGYTF. As DNA, the CDR3 is TGCGCCAGCAGCTCACTGGGACTGAACTATGGCTACACCTTC.

This clonotype has a handful of counts. This chain links TRBV3-1 with TRBJ2-3, with D maybe TRBD2 (6 bases). This CDR3 has 14 amino acids. Germline V CDR1 and CDR2: LGHDT, YNNKEL (reference sequence). Trimming took 0 bases from V and 9 from J, leaving 13 bases between them. For the CDR3, the DNA is TGTGCCAGCAGCCAAGACGCGGGGCCCAACACGCAGTATTTT. Its protein product is CASSQDAGPNTQYF.

This clonotype was picked up a small number of times. The chain recombines TRBV12-3 or TRBV12-4 with TRBJ2-1; unclear D gene. This CDR3 has 13 amino acids. V lost 5 bases, J lost 6 bases, and 11 bases lay in between. The CDR3: CASSEVDLNEQFF. In nucleotides, the CDR3 is TGTGCCAGCAGTGAGGTAGATCTCAATGAGCAGTTCTTC.